A selection of T cell receptor beta chains follows, all from one sample in a study of radiotherapy plus CTLA-4 blockade in lung cancer. Only in-frame clones appear in the TCRdb table, and some are missing; sequencing was by immunoSEQ multiplex PCR. Of 40,000 to 45,000 clones in the sample, about 77% are singletons; the top ten hold around 8.9%. Sequences were derived from peripheral blood, sampled from a patient treated with radiotherapy plus ipilimumab. The source of these receptors is a human donor with non-small cell lung cancer who had stable disease on radiotherapy plus ipilimumab. The CDR3 runs from the conserved cysteine through the conserved F or W. A D gene is named only where the DNA matches it firmly. The size entry is marked missing in some rows and otherwise reads once, few, many or a size class.

J gene | D gene | clone size | V gene | CDR3 DNA | CDR3 protein
TRBJ2-7 | - | - | TRBV6-5 | TGTGCCAGCAGTACCCCGGGACTTCTCGAGCAGTACTTC | CASSTPGLLEQYF
TRBJ1-3 | - | - | TRBV30 | TGTGCCTGGAGTTGGGCAGGGCTCCCTGGAAACACCATATATTTT | CAWSWAGLPGNTIYF
TRBJ1-6 | TRBD1 | once | TRBV6-6 | TGTGCCAGCATTTCCCGGACAGGTCTGAATTCACCCCTCCACTTT | CASISRTGLNSPLHF
TRBJ1-6 | - | - | TRBV15 | TGTGCCACCAGCAGCAGGGGCATAGATTCACCCCTCCACTTT | CATSSRGIDSPLHF
TRBJ1-2 | - | - | TRBV29-1 | TGCAGCGTTGTACTTCAGGATGGCTACACCTTC | CSVVLQDGYTF
TRBJ1-1 | TRBD1 | - | TRBV9 | TGTGCCAGCAGCGGGGGGGGACAGGTGAACACTGAAGCTTTCTTT | CASSGGGQVNTEAFF
TRBJ2-7 | - | - | TRBV2 | TGTGCCAGCAGCGGAGTTTACGAGCAGTACTTC | CASSGVYEQYF
TRBJ1-5 | - | - | TRBV7-8 | TGTGCCAGCAGCGCGGTGCTTCCCAGCAATCAGCCCCAGCATTTT | CASSAVLPSNQPQHF
TRBJ1-1 | - | few | TRBV6-1 | TGTGCCAGCAGTGAAGGGTGGAGAGGATCCTTT | CASSEGWRGSF
TRBJ1-3 | - | - | TRBV30 | TGTGCCTGGAGCGACGGGGTTCTAGGGATCTCTGGAAACACCATATATTTT | CAWSDGVLGISGNTIYF
TRBJ1-2 | TRBD1 | - | TRBV5-4 | TGTGCCAGCAGCGCGGGGCAGGGGGTTGAGTATGGCTACACCTTC | CASSAGQGVEYGYTF
TRBJ1-1 | - | - | TRBV6-1 | TGTGCCAGCCCCGCGGGGGGCGGGGGGAACACTGAAGCTTTCTTT | CASPAGGGGNTEAFF
TRBJ1-5 | TRBD1 | - | TRBV7-9 | TGTGCCAGCAGCTTAGGGACAGGGGGCAATCAGCCCCAGCATTTT | CASSLGTGGNQPQHF
TRBJ2-7 | TRBD1 | once | TRBV6-5 | TGTGCCAGCAGTATCGGGACAGGGGTGTACGAGCAGTACTTC | CASSIGTGVYEQYF
TRBJ1-1 | TRBD1 | few | TRBV27 | TGTGCCAGCAGACGTTTGGACAGGGGGCCCAACACTGAAGCTTTCTTT | CASRRLDRGPNTEAFF
TRBJ2-6 | TRBD1 | once | TRBV11-2 | TGTGCCAGCAGCCTACAGACAGGGGGGTGGTCTGGGGCCAACGTCCTGACTTTC | CASSLQTGGWSGANVLTF
TRBJ1-1 | - | - | TRBV30 | TGTGCCTGGAGTGTACACTCAGGAACTGAAGCTTTCTTT | CAWSVHSGTEAFF
TRBJ1-2 | - | - | TRBV6-5 | TGTGCCAGCAGTAACGGGGGGTACACCGGCGGCTACACCTTC | CASSNGGYTGGYTF
TRBJ2-3 | - | - | TRBV5-1 | TGCGCCAGCAGCCTCGTCCCCACAGATACGCAGTATTTT | CASSLVPTDTQYF
TRBJ2-7 | - | - | TRBV5-1 | TGCGCCAGCAGCCCCGAGGCAGGACATGGGCCCGAGCAGTACTTC | CASSPEAGHGPEQYF
TRBJ2-5 | TRBD2 | few | TRBV7-8 | TGTGCCAGCAGCCCTAGCGGCGGGGAGACCCAGTACTTC | CASSPSGGETQYF
TRBJ2-1 | TRBD2 | - | TRBV9 | TGTGCCAGCTCTAGCGGGGGAACCCACAATGAGCAGTTCTTC | CASSSGGTHNEQFF
TRBJ2-5 | - | - | TRBV2 | TGTGCCAGCAGTGAACCGGGGTTACTATACTTC | CASSEPGLLYF
TRBJ1-6 | - | once | TRBV2 | TGTGCCAGCAGTCGGGAATCACCCCTCCACTTT | CASSRESPLHF
TRBJ2-1 | - | - | TRBV6-1 | TGTGCCAGCAGTGAATTCAACCCCCCGGTCTTC | CASSEFNPPVF
TRBJ1-5 | TRBD1 | - | TRBV2 | TGTGCCAGCAGTGGGGGGACAGGGGGCGGTCAGCCCCAGCATTTT | CASSGGTGGGQPQHF
TRBJ1-1 | TRBD1 | - | TRBV27 | TGTGCCAGCAGTTTAAGGCCCAGGGGGCAGACTGAAGCTTTCTTT | CASSLRPRGQTEAFF
TRBJ1-3 | - | - | TRBV7-9 | TGTGCCAGCAGCTTAGACAGGCTCTCTGGAAACACCATATATTTT | CASSLDRLSGNTIYF
TRBJ2-7 | TRBD1 | - | TRBV15 | TGTGCCACCAGCAGAGATTCATTGGGACAGGCTGCCTACGAGCAGTACTTC | CATSRDSLGQAAYEQYF
TRBJ2-1 | TRBD2 | - | TRBV6-1 | TGTGCCAGCAGTGAAGAACGGACTAGCAATGAGCAGTTCTTC | CASSEERTSNEQFF
TRBJ1-5 | TRBD1 | - | TRBV7-6 | TGTGCCAGCAGTAACCCCGACGGGACAGGAGCCAGCAATCAGCCCCAGCATTTT | CASSNPDGTGASNQPQHF
TRBJ1-2 | - | once | TRBV23-1 | TGCGCCAGCAGTCAAAGTGGCAACTCGGCAAGGAGCTATGGCTACACCTTC | CASSQSGNSARSYGYTF
TRBJ2-1 | - | - | TRBV5-1 | TGCGCCACTACCCAGGGGCTTGAGCAGTTCTTC | CATTQGLEQFF
TRBJ2-7 | TRBD2 | - | TRBV11-3 | TGTGCCAGCAGCTTCAGCGGGGCCTCCTACGAGCAGTACTTC | CASSFSGASYEQYF
TRBJ1-2 | - | - | TRBV2 | TGTGCCAGCAGCGCAACAACAGGGAGCTATGGCTACACCTTC | CASSATTGSYGYTF
TRBJ1-3 | TRBD1 | - | TRBV28 | TGTGCCAGCAGTTTGCCGGACAGGGCAGACACCATATATTTT | CASSLPDRADTIYF
TRBJ1-2 | TRBD1 | - | TRBV14 | TGTGCCAGCAGCCAGGGACAGAGCTATGGCTACACCTTC | CASSQGQSYGYTF
TRBJ2-5 | TRBD2 | - | TRBV15 | TGTGCCACCAGCAGAGAGGAGAGCGGGGGGCCAGAGACCCAGTACTTC | CATSREESGGPETQYF
TRBJ1-1 | TRBD1 | - | TRBV29-1 | TGCAGCGGTGGGGACAGGGGTAGGGGCACTGAAGCTTTCTTT | CSGGDRGRGTEAFF
TRBJ1-2 | TRBD1 | - | TRBV7-2 | TGTGCCAGCAGCTCAGACAGGGTTGGCTATGGCTACACCTTC | CASSSDRVGYGYTF
TRBJ2-5 | TRBD2 | few | TRBV18 | TGTGCCAGCTCACCCTATAGCGGGGGTTCCCAAGAGACCCAGTACTTC | CASSPYSGGSQETQYF
TRBJ2-5 | - | - | TRBV15 | TGTGCCACCGGCAGACAGAAAGAGACCCAGTACTTC | CATGRQKETQYF
TRBJ1-5 | TRBD1 | once | TRBV4-1 | TGCGCCAGCAGCCAAGATCCCCCCGGGGTGTGGGACAGGGTGAATCAGCCCCAGCATTTT | CASSQDPPGVWDRVNQPQHF
TRBJ2-1 | - | - | TRBV4-1 | TGCGCCAGCAGCCAAGATCTCGCGCTCCGGTCCTACAATGAGCAGTTCTTC | CASSQDLALRSYNEQFF
TRBJ2-7 | TRBD2 | - | TRBV5-1 | TGCGCCAGCAGCGGCGGGGGTACTTCCTCCTACGAGCAGTACTTC | CASSGGGTSSYEQYF
TRBJ2-5 | TRBD2 | - | TRBV6-1 | TGTGCCAGCAGTGAAGCGAGGGGAGGGATCCCGGAGACCCAGTACTTC | CASSEARGGIPETQYF
TRBJ2-3 | - | - | TRBV21-1 | TGTGCCAGCAGCAAAGGGGGAGACAGGGGGCCGGCAGATACGCAGTATTTT | CASSKGGDRGPADTQYF
TRBJ1-3 | - | - | TRBV9 | TGTGCCAGCAGCGTAGCCCTAACCGGAAACACCATATATTTT | CASSVALTGNTIYF
TRBJ2-6 | TRBD1 | - | TRBV7-8 | TGTGCCAGCAGCTTAAATTCGTGGACAGGGGGGGTCGGGGCCAACGTCCTGACTTTC | CASSLNSWTGGVGANVLTF
TRBJ1-1 | - | - | TRBV4-1 | TGCGCCAGCAGCCATGGTCAGGAAGCTTTCTTT | CASSHGQEAFF
TRBJ1-4 | TRBD1 | - | TRBV11-2 | TGTGCCAGCAGCACCGGAGACAGGGTTGATGAAAAACTGTTTTTT | CASSTGDRVDEKLFF
TRBJ1-2 | TRBD1 | - | TRBV7-6 | TGTGCCAGCAGCGAAACATCCAGGGGGACAGGGAGTAACTATGGCTACACCTTC | CASSETSRGTGSNYGYTF
TRBJ1-3 | - | - | TRBV21-1 | TGTGCCAGCAGCCCTCGGGACAGAACTTTCTCTGGAAACACCATATATTTT | CASSPRDRTFSGNTIYF